This TCR beta chain was observed in a study of blood T cell repertoires in COVID-19. Study summary: Samples taken during acute and convalescent COVID-19 were collected in the United States, Italy and Spain.

Enrolment of Seattle patients took place during active infection, and they were followed longitudinally. Libraries were prepared by immunoSEQ multiplex PCR; TCRdb keeps only in-frame clonotypes and omits some of them. Found here are about 150,000 clones, under 85% of them singletons; the top ten hold 0.63%. The length of the CDR3 is 15 residues. The germline V gene has CDR1 SEHNR and CDR2 FQNEAQ (reference sequence). With 0 bases clipped from V and 6 bases from J, the junction kept 7 bases outside the gene matches. The specimen was peripheral blood. The chain employs TRBV7-9 and TRBJ2-7, with TRBD1 matching 8 bases. This receptor was taken from a man aged 60 to 69 with COVID-19, enrolled during active disease. The CDR3 is CASSLAAGGFGEQYF. In DNA, the CDR3 is TGTGCCAGCAGCTTAGCGGCAGGGGGCTTCGGCGAGCAGTACTTC.